The following is a T cell receptor beta chain sequence with its context. A single base separates this from a much larger clone, so it may be a read error. Germline loops: CDR1 WNHNN, CDR2 SYGVQD (reference sequence). This CDR3 comprises 15 residues. The data were taken from a study of T cells in Graves' hyperthyroidism and ophthalmopathy. There were TCR beta CDR3 regions amplified from RNA transcripts. First-round RT-PCR of the TCR CDR3 relied on the HTBI primer set. TCRdb fed the multiplex PCR reads into MiXCR, producing one record per CDR3 protein. The sample comprises about 98,000 distinct CDR3 sequences, about 40% of which are singletons, and roughly a tenth rests with the top ten.

This TCR was sampled from a woman in her 30s with Graves' hyperthyroidism. The specimen sequenced was peripheral blood or thyroid tissue (not recorded which). This chain joins TRBV10-1 and TRBJ2-5; tentative D call: TRBD1 (5 bases). The CDR3 region is CAISKIDSGRGTQYF. CDR3 in DNA: TGTGCCATCAGTAAAATCGACAGTGGTCGTGGGACCCAGTACTTC.